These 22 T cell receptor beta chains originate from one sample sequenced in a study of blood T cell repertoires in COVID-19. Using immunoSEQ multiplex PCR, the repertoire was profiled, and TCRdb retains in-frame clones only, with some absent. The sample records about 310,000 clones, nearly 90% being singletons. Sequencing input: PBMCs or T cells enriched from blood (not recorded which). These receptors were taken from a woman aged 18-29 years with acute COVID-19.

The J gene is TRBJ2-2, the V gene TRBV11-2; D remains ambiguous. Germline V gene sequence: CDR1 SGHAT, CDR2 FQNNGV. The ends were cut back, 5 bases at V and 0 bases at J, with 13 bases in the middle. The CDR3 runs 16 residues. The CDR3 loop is CASSPEHAANTGELFF. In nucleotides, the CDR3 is TGTGCCAGCAGCCCAGAACACGCCGCGAACACCGGGGAGCTGTTTTTT.

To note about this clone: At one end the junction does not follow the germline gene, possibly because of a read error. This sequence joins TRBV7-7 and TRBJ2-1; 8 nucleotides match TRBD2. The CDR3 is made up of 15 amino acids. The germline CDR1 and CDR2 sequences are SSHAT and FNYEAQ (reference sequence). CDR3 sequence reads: CASSGSGALYNEQFF. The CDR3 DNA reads TGTGCTAGCAGCGGTAGCGGGGCCCTCTACAATGAGCAGTTCTTC.

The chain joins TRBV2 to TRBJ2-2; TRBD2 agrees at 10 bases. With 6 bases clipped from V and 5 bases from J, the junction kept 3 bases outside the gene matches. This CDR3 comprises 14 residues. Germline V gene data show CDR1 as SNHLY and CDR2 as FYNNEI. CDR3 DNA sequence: TGTGCCAGCAGGTCTAGCGGGAGTACCGGGGAGCTGTTTTTT. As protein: CASRSSGSTGELFF.

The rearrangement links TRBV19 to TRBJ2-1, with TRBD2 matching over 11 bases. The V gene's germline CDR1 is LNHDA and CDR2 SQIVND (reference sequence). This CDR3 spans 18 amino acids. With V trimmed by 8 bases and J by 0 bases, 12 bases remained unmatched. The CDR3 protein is CASGLAGGSQGSYNEQFF. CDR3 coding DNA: TGTGCCAGTGGGTTAGCGGGAGGGTCTCAGGGCTCCTACAATGAGCAGTTCTTC.

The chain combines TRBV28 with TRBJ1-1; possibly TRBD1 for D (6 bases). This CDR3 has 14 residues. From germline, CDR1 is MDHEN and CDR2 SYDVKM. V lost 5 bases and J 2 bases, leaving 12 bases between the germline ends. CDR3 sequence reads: CASSGGQDNTEAFF. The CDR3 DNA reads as TGTGCCAGCAGTGGGGGACAAGATAACACTGAAGCTTTCTTT.

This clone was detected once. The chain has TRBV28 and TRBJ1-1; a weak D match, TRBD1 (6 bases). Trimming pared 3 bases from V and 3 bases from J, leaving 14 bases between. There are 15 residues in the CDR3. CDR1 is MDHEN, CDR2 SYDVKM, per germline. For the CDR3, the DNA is TGTGCCAGCAGTTTGTCCGGACAGAAATACACTGAAGCTTTCTTT. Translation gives CASSLSGQKYTEAFF.

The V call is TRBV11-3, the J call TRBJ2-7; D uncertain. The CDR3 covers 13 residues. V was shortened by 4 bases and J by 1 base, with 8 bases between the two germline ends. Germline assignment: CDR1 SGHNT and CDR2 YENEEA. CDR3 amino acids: CASSSSFSYEQYF. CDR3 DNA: TGTGCCAGCAGCTCCTCCTTTTCCTACGAGCAGTACTTC.

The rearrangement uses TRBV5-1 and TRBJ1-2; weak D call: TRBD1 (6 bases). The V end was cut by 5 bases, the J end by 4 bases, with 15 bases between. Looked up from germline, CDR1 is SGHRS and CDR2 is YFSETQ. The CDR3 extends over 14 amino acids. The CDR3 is CASSIGGGLYGYTF. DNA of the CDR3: TGCGCCAGCAGTATTGGTGGGGGCCTCTATGGCTACACCTTC.

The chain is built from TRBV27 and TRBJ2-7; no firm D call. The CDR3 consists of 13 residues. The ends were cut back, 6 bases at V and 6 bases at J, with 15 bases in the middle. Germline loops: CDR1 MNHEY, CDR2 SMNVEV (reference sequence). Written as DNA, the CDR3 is TGTGCCAGCAGCGTGGTGGGCCCTCGCGAGCAGTACTTC. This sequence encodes CASSVVGPREQYF.

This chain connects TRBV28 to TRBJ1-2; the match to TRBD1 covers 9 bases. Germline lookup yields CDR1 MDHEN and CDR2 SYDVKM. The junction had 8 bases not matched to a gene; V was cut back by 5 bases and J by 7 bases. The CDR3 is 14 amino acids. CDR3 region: CASSQRDRDFGYTF. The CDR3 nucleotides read TGTGCCAGCAGTCAAAGGGACAGGGATTTTGGCTACACCTTC.

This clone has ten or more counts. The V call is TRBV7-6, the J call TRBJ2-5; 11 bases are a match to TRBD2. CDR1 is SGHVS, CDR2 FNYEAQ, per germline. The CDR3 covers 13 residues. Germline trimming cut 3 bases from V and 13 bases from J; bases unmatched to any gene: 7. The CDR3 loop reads CASSFALAGGWYF. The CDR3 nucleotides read TGTGCCAGCAGCTTTGCTCTAGCGGGGGGCTGGTACTTC.

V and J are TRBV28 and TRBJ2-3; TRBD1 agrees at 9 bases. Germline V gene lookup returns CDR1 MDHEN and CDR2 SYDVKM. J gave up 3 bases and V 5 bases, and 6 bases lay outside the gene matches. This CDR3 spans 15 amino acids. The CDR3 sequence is CASSESGTGTDTQYF. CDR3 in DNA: TGTGCCAGCAGTGAATCCGGGACAGGGACAGATACGCAGTATTTT.

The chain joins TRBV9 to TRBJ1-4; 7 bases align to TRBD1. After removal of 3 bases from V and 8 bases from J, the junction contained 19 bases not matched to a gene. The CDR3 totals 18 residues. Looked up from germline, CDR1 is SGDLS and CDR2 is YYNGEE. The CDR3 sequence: CASSDSRDSKIFEEKLFF. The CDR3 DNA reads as TGTGCCAGCAGCGATTCCCGGGACAGCAAAATATTTGAAGAAAAACTGTTTTTT.

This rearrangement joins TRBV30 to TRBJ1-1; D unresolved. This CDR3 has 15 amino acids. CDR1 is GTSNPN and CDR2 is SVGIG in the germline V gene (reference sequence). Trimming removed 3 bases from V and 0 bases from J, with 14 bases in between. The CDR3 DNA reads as TGTGCCTGGAGAGCAAATCTAGTGGTGAACACTGAAGCTTTCTTT. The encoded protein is CAWRANLVVNTEAFF.

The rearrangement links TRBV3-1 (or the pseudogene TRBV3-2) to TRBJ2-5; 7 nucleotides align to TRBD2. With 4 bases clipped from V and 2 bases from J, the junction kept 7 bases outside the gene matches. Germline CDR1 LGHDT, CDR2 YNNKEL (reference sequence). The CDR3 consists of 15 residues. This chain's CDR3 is CASSPIAGPQETQYF. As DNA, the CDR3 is TGTGCCAGCAGCCCAATAGCGGGTCCTCAAGAGACCCAGTACTTC.

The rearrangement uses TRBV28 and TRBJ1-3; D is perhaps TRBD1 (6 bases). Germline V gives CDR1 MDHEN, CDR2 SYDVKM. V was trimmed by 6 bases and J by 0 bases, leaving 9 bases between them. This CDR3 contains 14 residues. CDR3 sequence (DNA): TGTGCCAGCAGCGAACAGGGCTCTGGAAACACCATATATTTT. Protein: CASSEQGSGNTIYF.

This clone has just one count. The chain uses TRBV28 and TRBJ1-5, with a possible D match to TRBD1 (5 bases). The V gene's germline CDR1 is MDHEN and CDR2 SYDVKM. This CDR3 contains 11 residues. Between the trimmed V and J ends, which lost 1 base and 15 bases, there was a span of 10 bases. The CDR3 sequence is CASSLLGEVHF. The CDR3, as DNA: TGTGCCAGCAGTTTATTGGGGGAGGTGCATTTT.

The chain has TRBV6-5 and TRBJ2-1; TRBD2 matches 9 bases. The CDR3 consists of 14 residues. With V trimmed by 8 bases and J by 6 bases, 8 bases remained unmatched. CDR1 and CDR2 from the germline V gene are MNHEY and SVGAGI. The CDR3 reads CASHGTSFFNEQFF. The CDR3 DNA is TGTGCCAGCCACGGGACTAGCTTTTTCAATGAGCAGTTCTTC.

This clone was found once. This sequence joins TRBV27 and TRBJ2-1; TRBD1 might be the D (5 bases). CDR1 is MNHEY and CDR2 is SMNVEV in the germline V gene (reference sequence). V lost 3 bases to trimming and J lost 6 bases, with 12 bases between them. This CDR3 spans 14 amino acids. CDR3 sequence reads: CASSFNSGSNEQFF. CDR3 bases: TGTGCCAGCAGTTTCAACTCAGGGTCCAATGAGCAGTTCTTC.

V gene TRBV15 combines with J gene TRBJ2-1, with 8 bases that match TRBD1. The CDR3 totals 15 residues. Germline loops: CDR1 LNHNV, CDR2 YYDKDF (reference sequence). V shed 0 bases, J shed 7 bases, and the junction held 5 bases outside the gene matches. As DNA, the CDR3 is TGTGCCACCAGCAGAGACAGGGGGCGACGGAATGAGCAGTTCTTC. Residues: CATSRDRGRRNEQFF.

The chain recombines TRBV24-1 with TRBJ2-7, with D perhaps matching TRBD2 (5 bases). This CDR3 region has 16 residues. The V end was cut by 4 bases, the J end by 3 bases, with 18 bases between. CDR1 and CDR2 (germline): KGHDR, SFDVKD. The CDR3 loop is CATSDGGRGSLYEQYF. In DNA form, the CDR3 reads TGTGCCACCAGTGACGGTGGTCGAGGGAGCCTCTACGAGCAGTACTTC.

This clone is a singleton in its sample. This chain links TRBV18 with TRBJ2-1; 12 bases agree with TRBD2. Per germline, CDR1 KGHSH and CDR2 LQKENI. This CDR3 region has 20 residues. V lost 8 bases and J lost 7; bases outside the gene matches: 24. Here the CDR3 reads CASTPNHPPQLAGGRNEQFF. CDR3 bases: TGTGCCAGCACCCCCAATCACCCGCCCCAACTAGCGGGAGGTCGGAATGAGCAGTTCTTC.